This T cell receptor (beta chain) was captured by sequencing in a study of CD4 T cells in relation to SARS-CoV-2 and coronaviruses. Study findings and constraints: Each donor contributed either pre-pandemic or post-infection samples, not both.

Regarding this clone: Its antigen is as yet unknown.

Before the COVID-19 pandemic, during about 2010-2018, CD4+ T cells were taken from unexposed donors. Germline lookup yields CDR1 MNHEY and CDR2 SVGAGI. There are 12 residues in the CDR3. With 5 bases clipped from V and 10 bases from J, the junction kept 6 bases outside the gene matches. This table comes from immunoSEQ multiplex PCR, and its TCRdb copy is limited to in-frame clones, with some not included. The profile shows 60,000 to 80,000 clones, about nine tenths of them singletons. The J gene is TRBJ1-2, the V gene TRBV6-5, with 8 bases matching TRBD1. The sample taken for sequencing was memory CD4+ T cells from PBMCs. This clonotype was obtained from a human donor in good health. The CDR3 sequence: CASSRTGTYYTF. The CDR3 DNA is TGTGCCAGCAGTAGGACAGGGACATACTACACCTTC.